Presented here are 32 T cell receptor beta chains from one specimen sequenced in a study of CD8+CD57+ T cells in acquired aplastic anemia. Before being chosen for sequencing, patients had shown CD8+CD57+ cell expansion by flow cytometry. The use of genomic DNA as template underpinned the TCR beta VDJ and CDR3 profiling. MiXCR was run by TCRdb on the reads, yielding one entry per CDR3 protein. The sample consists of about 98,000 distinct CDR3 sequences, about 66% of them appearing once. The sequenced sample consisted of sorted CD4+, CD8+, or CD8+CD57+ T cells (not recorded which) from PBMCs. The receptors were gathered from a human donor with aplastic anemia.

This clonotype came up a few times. CDR3 in DNA: TGTGCCAGTAGCCCCTTACAGGGGACCCACGCTTTCTTT. Translated: CASSPLQGTHAFF. The chain combines TRBV19 with TRBJ1-1, with 7 bases matching TRBD1. V was clipped by 6 bases and J by 11 bases; unmatched bases: 12. CDR3 length: 13 residues. CDR1 is LNHDA and CDR2 is SQIVND in the germline V gene (reference sequence).

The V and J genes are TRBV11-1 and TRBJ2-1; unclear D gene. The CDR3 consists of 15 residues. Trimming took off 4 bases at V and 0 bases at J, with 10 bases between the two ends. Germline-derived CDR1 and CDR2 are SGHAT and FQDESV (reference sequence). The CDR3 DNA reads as TGTGCCAGCAGCTATCCCAAAAGCTCCTACAATGAGCAGTTCTTC. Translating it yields CASSYPKSSYNEQFF. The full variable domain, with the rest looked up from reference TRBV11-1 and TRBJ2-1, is EAEVAQSPRYKITEKSQAVAFWCDPISGHATLYWYRQILGQGPELLVQFQDESVVDDSQLPKDRFSAERLKGVDSTLKIQPAELGDSAMYLCASSYPKSSYNEQFFGPGTRLTVL.

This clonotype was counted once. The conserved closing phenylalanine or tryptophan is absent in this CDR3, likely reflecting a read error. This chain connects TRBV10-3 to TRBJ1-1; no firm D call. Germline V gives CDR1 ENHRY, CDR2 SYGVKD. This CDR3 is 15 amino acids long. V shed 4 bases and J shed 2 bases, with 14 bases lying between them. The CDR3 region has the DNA TGTGCCATCAGTGGCTTTGGGCCGGAAAACACTGAAGCTTTCTCT. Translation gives CAISGFGPENTEAFS.

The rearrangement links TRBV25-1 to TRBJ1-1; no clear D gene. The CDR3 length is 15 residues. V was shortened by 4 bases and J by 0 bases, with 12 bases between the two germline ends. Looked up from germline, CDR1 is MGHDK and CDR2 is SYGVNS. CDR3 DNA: TGTGCCAGCAGTGGGGCGGGCCCGATGAACACTGAAGCTTTCTTT. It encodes CASSGAGPMNTEAFF.

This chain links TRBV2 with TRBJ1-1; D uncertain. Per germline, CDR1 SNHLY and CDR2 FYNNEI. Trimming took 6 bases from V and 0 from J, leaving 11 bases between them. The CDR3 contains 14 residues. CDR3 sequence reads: CASSPATVNTEAFF. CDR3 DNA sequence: TGTGCCAGCAGCCCCGCCACCGTGAACACTGAAGCTTTCTTT. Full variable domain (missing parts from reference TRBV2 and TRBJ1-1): EPEVTQTPSHQVTQMGQEVILRCVPISNHLYFYWYRQILGQKVEFLVSFYNNEISEKSEIFDDQFSVERPDGSNFTLKIRSTKLEDSAMYFCASSPATVNTEAFFGQGTRLTVV.

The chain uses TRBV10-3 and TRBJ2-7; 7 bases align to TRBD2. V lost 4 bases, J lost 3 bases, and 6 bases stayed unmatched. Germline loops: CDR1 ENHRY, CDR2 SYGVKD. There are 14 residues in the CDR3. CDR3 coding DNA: TGTGCCATCAGTGCAATTGCTAGCGGCTACGAGCAGTACTTC. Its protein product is CAISAIASGYEQYF.

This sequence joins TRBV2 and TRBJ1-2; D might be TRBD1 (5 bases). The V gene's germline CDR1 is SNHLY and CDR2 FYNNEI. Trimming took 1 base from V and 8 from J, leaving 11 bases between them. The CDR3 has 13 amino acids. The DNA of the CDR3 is TGTGCCAGCAGTGAAGGGCAGGGCGACGGCTACACCTTC. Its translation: CASSEGQGDGYTF.

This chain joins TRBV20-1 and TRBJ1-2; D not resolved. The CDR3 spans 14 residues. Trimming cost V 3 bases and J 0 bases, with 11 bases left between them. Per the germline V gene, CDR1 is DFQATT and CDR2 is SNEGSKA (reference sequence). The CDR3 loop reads CSARHPGANYGYTF. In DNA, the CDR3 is TGCAGTGCTAGGCATCCGGGAGCTAACTATGGCTACACCTTC.

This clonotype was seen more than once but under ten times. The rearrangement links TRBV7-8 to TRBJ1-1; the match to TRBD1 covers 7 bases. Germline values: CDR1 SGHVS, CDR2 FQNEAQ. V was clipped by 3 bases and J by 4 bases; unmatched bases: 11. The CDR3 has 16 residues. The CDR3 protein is CASSFLGGLGGTEAFF. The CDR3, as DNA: TGTGCCAGCAGCTTTTTAGGGGGCCTGGGAGGCACTGAAGCTTTCTTT.

As DNA, the CDR3 is TGCAGTGCTAGTGCGCTAGCCAACTACGAGCAGTACTTC. It translates to CSASALANYEQYF. V is TRBV20-1 and J is TRBJ2-7; tentatively, D is TRBD2 (5 bases). Germline V gene sequence: CDR1 DFQATT, CDR2 SNEGSKA (reference sequence). V gave up 3 bases and J gave up 3 bases, with 12 bases separating them. This CDR3 has 13 residues.

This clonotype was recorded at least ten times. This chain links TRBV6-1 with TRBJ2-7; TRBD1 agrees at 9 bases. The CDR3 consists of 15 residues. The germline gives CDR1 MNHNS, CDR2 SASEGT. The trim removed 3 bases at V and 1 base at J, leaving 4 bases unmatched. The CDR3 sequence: CASSETGGESYEQYF. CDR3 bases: TGTGCCAGCAGTGAGACAGGGGGAGAGTCCTACGAGCAGTACTTC.

The CDR3 DNA follows: TGCGCCAGCAGTGAGTCAGGTAGCGGGAGAGAGGCAGATACGCAGTATTTT. Translation gives CASSESGSGREADTQYF. The chain has TRBV10-1 and TRBJ2-3, with 9 bases identical to TRBD2. V was pared by 0 bases and J by 4 bases, with 8 bases of the junction left unmatched. Germline values: CDR1 WNHNN, CDR2 SYGVQD (reference sequence). This CDR3 spans 17 amino acids.

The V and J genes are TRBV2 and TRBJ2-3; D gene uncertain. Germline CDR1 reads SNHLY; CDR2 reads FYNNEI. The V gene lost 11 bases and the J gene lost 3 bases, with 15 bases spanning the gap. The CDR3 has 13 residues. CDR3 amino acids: CASSPFATDTQYF. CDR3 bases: TGTGCCTCCAGTCCCTTTGCTACAGATACGCAGTATTTT.

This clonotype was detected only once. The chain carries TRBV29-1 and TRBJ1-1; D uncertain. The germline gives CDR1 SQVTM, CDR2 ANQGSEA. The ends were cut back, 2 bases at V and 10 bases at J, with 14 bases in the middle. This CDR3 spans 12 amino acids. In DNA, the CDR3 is TGCAGCGTTGAACAGCCCGGTTTTTCAGCTTTCTTT. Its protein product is CSVEQPGFSAFF.

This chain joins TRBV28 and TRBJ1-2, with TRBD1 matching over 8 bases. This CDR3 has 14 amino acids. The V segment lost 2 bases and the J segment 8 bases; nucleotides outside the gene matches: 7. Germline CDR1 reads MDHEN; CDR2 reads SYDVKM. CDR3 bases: TGTGCCAGCAGTTTAAGCCAGGGGGCGCGCGGCTACACCTTC. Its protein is CASSLSQGARGYTF.

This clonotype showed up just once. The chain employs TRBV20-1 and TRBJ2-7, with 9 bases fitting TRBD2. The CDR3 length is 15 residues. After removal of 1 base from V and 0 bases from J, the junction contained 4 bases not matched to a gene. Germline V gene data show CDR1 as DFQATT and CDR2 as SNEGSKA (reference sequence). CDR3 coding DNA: TGCAGTGCTAGAGCCGCGGGAGGGAGCTCCTACGAGCAGTACTTC. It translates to CSARAAGGSSYEQYF.

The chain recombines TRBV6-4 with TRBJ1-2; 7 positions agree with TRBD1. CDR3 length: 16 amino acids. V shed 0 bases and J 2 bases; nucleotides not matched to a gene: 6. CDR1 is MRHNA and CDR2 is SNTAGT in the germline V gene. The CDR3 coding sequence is TGTGCCAGCAGTGACTCCCCGGACAGGCCCAACTATGGCTACACCTTC. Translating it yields CASSDSPDRPNYGYTF.

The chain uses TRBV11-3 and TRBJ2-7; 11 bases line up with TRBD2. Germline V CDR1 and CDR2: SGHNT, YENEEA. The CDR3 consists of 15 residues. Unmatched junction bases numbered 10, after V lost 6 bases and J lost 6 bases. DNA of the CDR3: TGTGCCAGCAGTTTTACTAGCGGGAGAGGTAGCGAGCAGTACTTC. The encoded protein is CASSFTSGRGSEQYF.

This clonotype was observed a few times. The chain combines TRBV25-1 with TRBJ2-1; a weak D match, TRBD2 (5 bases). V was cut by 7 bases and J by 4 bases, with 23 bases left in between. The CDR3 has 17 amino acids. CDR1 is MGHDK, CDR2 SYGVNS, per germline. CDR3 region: CASTPLSGGLRYNEQFF. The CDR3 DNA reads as TGTGCCAGCACTCCTCTCAGCGGCGGTCTCCGGTACAATGAGCAGTTCTTC.

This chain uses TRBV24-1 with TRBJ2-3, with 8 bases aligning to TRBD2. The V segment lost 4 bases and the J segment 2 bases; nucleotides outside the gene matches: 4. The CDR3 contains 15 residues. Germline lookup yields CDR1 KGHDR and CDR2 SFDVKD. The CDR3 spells CATSESGGITDTQYF. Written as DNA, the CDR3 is TGTGCCACCAGTGAATCGGGGGGGATCACAGATACGCAGTATTTT.

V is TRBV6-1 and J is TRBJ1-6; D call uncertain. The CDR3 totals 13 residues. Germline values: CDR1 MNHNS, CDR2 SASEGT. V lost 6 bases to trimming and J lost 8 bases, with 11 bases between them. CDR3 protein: CASSVRWDSPLHF. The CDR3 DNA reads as TGTGCCAGCAGCGTACGGTGGGATTCACCCCTCCACTTT.

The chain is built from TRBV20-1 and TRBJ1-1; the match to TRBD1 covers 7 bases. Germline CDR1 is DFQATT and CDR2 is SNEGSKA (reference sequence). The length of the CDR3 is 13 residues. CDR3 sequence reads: CRGSNTGEAEAFF. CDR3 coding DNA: TGCAGGGGAAGTAATACAGGGGAGGCTGAAGCTTTCTTT.

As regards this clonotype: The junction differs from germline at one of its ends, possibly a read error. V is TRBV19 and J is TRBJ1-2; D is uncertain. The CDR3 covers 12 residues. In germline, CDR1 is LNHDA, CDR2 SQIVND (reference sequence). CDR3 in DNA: TGTGCCAGTAAGGAGGCGTACTATAGCTACACCTTC. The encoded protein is CASKEAYYSYTF.

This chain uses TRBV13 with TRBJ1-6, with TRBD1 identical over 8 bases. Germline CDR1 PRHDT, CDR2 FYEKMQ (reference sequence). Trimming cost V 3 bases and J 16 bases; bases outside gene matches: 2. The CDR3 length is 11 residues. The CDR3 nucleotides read TGTGCCAGCAGCTTCGGACAGGGACTCCACTTT. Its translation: CASSFGQGLHF.

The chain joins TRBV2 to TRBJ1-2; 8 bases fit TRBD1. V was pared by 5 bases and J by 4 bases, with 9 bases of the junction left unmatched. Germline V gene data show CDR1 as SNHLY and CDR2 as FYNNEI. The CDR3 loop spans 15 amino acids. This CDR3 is CASSPRTGQSYGYTF. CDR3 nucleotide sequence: TGTGCCAGCAGTCCCAGGACAGGGCAAAGCTATGGCTACACCTTC.

CDR3 region: CSVDRQGDYGYTF. The CDR3 bases are TGCAGCGTTGATAGACAGGGGGACTATGGCTACACCTTC. The V and J genes are TRBV29-1 and TRBJ1-2; 9 bases line up with TRBD1. There are 13 residues in the CDR3. With 3 bases clipped from V and 3 bases from J, the junction kept 2 bases outside the gene matches. The germline CDR1 and CDR2 sequences are SQVTM and ANQGSEA.

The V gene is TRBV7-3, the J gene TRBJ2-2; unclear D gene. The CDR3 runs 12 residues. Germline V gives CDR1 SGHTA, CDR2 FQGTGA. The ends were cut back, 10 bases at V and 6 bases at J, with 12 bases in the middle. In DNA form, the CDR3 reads TGTGCCACCGCTCGGCGTCCCGGGGAGCTGTTTTTT. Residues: CATARRPGELFF.

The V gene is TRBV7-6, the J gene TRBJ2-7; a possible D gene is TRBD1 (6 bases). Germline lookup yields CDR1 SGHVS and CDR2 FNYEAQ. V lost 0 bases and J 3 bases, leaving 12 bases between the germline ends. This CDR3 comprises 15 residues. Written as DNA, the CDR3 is TGTGCCAGCAGCTTAGCTGCGGACAGATACTACGAGCAGTACTTC. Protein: CASSLAADRYYEQYF.

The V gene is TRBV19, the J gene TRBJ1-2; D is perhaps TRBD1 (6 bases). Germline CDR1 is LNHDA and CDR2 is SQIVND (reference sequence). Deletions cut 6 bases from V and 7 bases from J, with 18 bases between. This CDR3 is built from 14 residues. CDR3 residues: CASRGDRQIGGYTF. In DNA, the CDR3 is TGTGCCAGTAGGGGAGACAGGCAGATTGGTGGCTACACCTTC.

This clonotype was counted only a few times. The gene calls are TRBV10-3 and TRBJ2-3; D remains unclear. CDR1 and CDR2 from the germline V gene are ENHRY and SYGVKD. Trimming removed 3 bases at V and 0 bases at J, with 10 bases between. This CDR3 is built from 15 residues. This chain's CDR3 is CAISDPTVSTDTQYF. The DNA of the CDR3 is TGTGCCATCAGTGACCCCACGGTTAGCACAGATACGCAGTATTTT.

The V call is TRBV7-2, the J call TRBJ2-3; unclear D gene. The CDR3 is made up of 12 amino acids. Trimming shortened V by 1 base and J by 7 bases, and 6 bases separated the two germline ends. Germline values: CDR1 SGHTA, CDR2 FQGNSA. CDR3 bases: TGTGCCAGCAGCTTAGGTTTGAATACGCAGTATTTT. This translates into CASSLGLNTQYF.

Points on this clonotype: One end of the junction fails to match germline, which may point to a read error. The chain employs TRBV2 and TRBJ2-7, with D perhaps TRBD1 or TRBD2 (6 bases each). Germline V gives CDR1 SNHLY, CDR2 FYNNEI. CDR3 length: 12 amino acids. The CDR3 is CARGGGISEQYF. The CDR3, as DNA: TGCGCCAGGGGAGGTGGCATCTCCGAGCAGTACTTC.